This T cell receptor beta chain was profiled in a study of blood T cell repertoires in COVID-19. Study-level background: From the United States, Italy and Spain came samples of acute and convalescent COVID-19. Sources were T cells, B-cell-depleted T cells, or PBMCs; the material itself was cDNA or gDNA.

Authors' data handling: By means of reference gene primer amplification, nucleated cell counts were estimated. Assay used: immunoSEQ multiplex PCR; TCRdb lists only in-frame clones, some missing. V, J and clone size are those of that table, while D and trimming were read from the DNA. The data hold more than 65,000 clones, with approximately 89% observed a single time. The CDR3 loop spans 15 amino acids. The junction had 5 bases not matched to a gene; V was cut back by 4 bases and J by 0 bases. Per the germline V gene, CDR1 is SGDLS and CDR2 is YYNGEE. Input material: peripheral blood. The chain uses TRBV9 and TRBJ1-1; 8 bases are a match to TRBD1. This TCR came from a human donor in a cohort sampled during active COVID-19. CDR3 DNA: TGTGCCAGCAGCCCCCACAGGGGGATGAACACTGAAGCTTTCTTT. Encoded protein: CASSPHRGMNTEAFF.